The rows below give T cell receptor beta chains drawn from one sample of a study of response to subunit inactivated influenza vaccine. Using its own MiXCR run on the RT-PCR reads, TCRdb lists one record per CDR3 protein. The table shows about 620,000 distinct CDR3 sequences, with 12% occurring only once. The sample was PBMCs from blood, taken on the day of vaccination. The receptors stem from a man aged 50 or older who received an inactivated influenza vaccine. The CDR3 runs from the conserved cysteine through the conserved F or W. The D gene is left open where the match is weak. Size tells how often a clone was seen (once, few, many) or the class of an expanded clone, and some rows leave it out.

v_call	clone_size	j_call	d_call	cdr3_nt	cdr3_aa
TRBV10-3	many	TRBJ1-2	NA	TGTGCCATCATTGAGCAGGGGAAAGAGGATGGCTACACCTTC	CAIIEQGKEDGYTF
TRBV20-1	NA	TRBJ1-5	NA	TGCAGCGTCGGACAGCCGAATCAGCCCCAGCATTTT	CSVGQPNQPQHF
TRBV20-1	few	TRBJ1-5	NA	TGCAGTGCTCTATCCTCGGGGGTTCGCAATCAGCCCCAGCATTTT	CSALSSGVRNQPQHF
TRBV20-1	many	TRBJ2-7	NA	TGCAGTGCTCGGGAGCTAGGAACGCAGTACTTC	CSARELGTQYF
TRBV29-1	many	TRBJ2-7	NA	TGCAGCGTTGCCGGACAGGGAGGGTACGAGCAGTACTTC	CSVAGQGGYEQYF
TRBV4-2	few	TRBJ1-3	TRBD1	TGTGCCAGCAGCCAATGGGACAGGGGCACTGGAAACACCATATATTTT	CASSQWDRGTGNTIYF
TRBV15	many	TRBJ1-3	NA	TGTGCCACCAGCAGAGATGGATTGGGTACTGGAAACACCATATATTTT	CATSRDGLGTGNTIYF
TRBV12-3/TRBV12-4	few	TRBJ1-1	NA	TGTGCCAGCAGCACGAGGGGGGGGAACACTGAAGCTTTCTTT	CASSTRGGNTEAFF
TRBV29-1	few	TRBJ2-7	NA	TGCAGCGTTGAATTTGCTTACGAGCAGTACTTC	CSVEFAYEQYF
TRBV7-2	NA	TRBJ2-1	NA	TGTGCCAGCAGCTCCGACTTGGGTGAGCAGTTCTTC	CASSSDLGEQFF
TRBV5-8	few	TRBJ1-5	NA	TGTGCCAGCAGCGGGTTTCGCAATCAGCCCCAGCATTTT	CASSGFRNQPQHF
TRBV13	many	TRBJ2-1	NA	TGTGCCAGCAGCGTAGGGACTGGTTACTTCAATGAGCAGTTCTTC	CASSVGTGYFNEQFF
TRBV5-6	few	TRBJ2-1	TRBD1	TGTGCCAGCAGCTTTGACAGGGGAATTTACAATGAGCAGTTCTTC	CASSFDRGIYNEQFF
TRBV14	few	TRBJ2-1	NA	TGTGCCAGCAGCCAGGCGGGGTGGTTAAACAATGAGCAGTTCTTC	CASSQAGWLNNEQFF
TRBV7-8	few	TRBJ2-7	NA	TGTGCCAGCAGCATACGACAGGGTTGGGCGGGGGCTACCTACGAGCAGTACTTC	CASSIRQGWAGATYEQYF
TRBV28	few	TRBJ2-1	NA	TGTGCCAGCAGTTTAAGGACTTTTGAGCAGTTCTTC	CASSLRTFEQFF
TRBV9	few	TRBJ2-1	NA	TGTGCCAGCAGCGGAGGGGGGCAGTTGCGACCCTGGGATGAGCAGTTCTTC	CASSGGGQLRPWDEQFF
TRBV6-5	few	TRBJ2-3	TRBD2	TGTGCCAGCAGTTACCTCCGCCCTCCTAGCGGGAGGGGGAATACGCAGTATTTT	CASSYLRPPSGRGNTQYF
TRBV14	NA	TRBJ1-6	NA	TGTGCCAGCAGCCAAGATTCGGGCTATCCAAATTCACCCCTCCACTTT	CASSQDSGYPNSPLHF
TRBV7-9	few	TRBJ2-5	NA	TGTGCCAGCAGCCGTACGACGGGGGTAGAGACCCAGTACTTC	CASSRTTGVETQYF
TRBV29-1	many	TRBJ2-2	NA	TGCAGCGCTACGACTGGTTCCACCGGGGAGCTGTTTTTT	CSATTGSTGELFF
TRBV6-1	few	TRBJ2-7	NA	TGTGCCAGCAGTAAGAATCGGGTGATTGTCTACGAGCAGTACTTC	CASSKNRVIVYEQYF
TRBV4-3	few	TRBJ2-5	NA	TGCGCCAGCAGCCAAAACGCGGGCGGGGTGGAGACCCAGTACTTC	CASSQNAGGVETQYF
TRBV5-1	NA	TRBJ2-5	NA	TGCGCCAGCAGCTTGGAGGTCAGCCGCCAAGAGACCCAGTACTTC	CASSLEVSRQETQYF
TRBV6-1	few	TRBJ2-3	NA	TGTGCCGCCTCGAAGGAAGGCACAGATACGCAGTATTTT	CAASKEGTDTQYF
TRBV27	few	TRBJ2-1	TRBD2	TGTGCCAGCAGTCAGGGACTAGCCCACAATGAGCAGTTCTTC	CASSQGLAHNEQFF
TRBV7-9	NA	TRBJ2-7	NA	TGTGCCAGCAGCTTATTGCAGGAAAATCCCTACGAGCAGTACTTC	CASSLLQENPYEQYF
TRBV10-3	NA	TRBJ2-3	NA	TGTGCCATCAGTGACTACGGTCCAGATACGCAGTATTTT	CAISDYGPDTQYF
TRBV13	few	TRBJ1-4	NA	TGTGCCAGCAGATCCCCCTGGAATGCTAATGAAAAACTGTTTTTT	CASRSPWNANEKLFF
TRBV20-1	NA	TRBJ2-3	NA	TGCAGTGCGAGACAGAACCTAGGCACAGATACGCAGTATTTT	CSARQNLGTDTQYF
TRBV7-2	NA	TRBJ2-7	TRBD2	TGTGCCAGCAGCCAGGGACTAGTCCGATTGAGGTACGAGCAGTACTTC	CASSQGLVRLRYEQYF
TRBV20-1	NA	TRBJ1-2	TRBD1	TGCAGTGCTAGGTCTACCGGGACAGGGGGATACTATGGCTACACCTTC	CSARSTGTGGYYGYTF
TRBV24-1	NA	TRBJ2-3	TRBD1	TGTGCCACCAGTGGCCCTCGTGGGACAGGGGTACACACAGATACGCAGTATTTT	CATSGPRGTGVHTDTQYF
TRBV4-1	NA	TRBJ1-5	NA	TGCGCCAGCAGCCAAAACAGCCTGTTTGGAAGGCGCCAGCATTTT	CASSQNSLFGRRQHF
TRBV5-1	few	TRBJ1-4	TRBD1	TGCGCCAGCAGCGAATGGACAGGCGGCAGTGAAAAACTGTTTTTT	CASSEWTGGSEKLFF
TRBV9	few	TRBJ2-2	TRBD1	TGTGCCAGCAGCGTTGGGACAGGGGGCACCGGGGAGCTGTTTTTT	CASSVGTGGTGELFF
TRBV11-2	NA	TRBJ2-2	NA	TGTGCCAGCAGCCACAGGGATTACACCGGGGAGCTGTTTTTT	CASSHRDYTGELFF
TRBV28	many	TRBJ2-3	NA	TGTGCCAGCAGTTTAGGAGGGGGCCGCACAGATACGCAGTATTTT	CASSLGGGRTDTQYF
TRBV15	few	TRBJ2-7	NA	TGTGCCACCAGCAGAGAAGGGAGGATTTACGAGCAGTACTTC	CATSREGRIYEQYF
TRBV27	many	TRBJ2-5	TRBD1	TGTGCCAGCAGTTTATTCGATACAGGGGCGTCACTCGAGACCCAGTACTTC	CASSLFDTGASLETQYF
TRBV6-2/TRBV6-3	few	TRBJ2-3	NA	TGTGCCAGCAGTTACGTGGGGCTACCAGGGGATACGCAGTATTTT	CASSYVGLPGDTQYF
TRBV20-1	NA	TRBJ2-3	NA	TGCAGTGCTAGATTAGATCGGGGAAGCACAGATACGCAGTATTTT	CSARLDRGSTDTQYF